Listed below are T cell receptor beta chains from one sample, sequenced in a study of beta chain features in type 1 diabetes. Using immunoSEQ multiplex PCR, the repertoire was profiled, and TCRdb retains in-frame clones only, with some absent. The sample has about 150,000 clones; around 10% are singletons. What was sequenced was central memory CD4+ T cells from blood. The source of these receptors is a man younger than 45 with type 1 diabetes. CDR3s include the opening cysteine and the closing phenylalanine or tryptophan.

CDR3 length	J gene	V gene	CDR3 protein
20	TRBJ2-2	TRBV4-1	CASSQEVVLAGGMNTGELFF
16	TRBJ2-3	TRBV7-9	CATDGSRDSDTDTQYF
17	TRBJ2-7	TRBV28	CASSFQDGLVENYEQYF
16	TRBJ2-2	TRBV5-6	CASSLLSAANTGELFF
16	TRBJ2-3	TRBV6-1	CASSEVGSGAPDTQYF
16	TRBJ2-5	TRBV21-1	CASSSPGTSGQETQYF
15	TRBJ2-7	TRBV27	CASNERSPSSYEQYF
11	TRBJ1-1	TRBV5-1	CASSLESEAFF
15	TRBJ2-7	TRBV5-1	CASSLVSSGTYEQYF
17	TRBJ2-3	TRBV29-1	CSVEDNVGQGSTDTQYF
11	TRBJ1-1	TRBV29-1	CSARQGREAFF
13	TRBJ1-1	TRBV7-9	CASSHGKGAEAFF
21	TRBJ2-3	TRBV5-1	CASSLEAGRVLTSNLRDTQYF
14	TRBJ1-2	TRBV5-1	CASAPFRDRDGYTF
16	TRBJ2-2	TRBV27	CASSPPTGWYTGELFF
15	TRBJ2-2	TRBV9	CASRRGESGTGELFF
13	TRBJ1-1	TRBV30	CAWTRPRVTEAFF
14	TRBJ2-7	TRBV18	CASSPGDNSYEQYF
14	TRBJ1-4	TRBV5-4	CASSLQGANEKLFF
14	TRBJ1-1	TRBV28	CASSSVQGNTEAFF
16	TRBJ2-7	TRBV5-4	CASSLVGRGSSYEQYF
13	TRBJ2-5	TRBV30	CAWRRQSQETQYF
15	TRBJ1-4	TRBV18	CASSPGGDVGEKLFF
14	TRBJ2-3	TRBV18	CASSPGTSTDTQYF
15	TRBJ2-1	TRBV7-2	CASSSPPQGQYEQFF
12	TRBJ1-2	TRBV10-3	CAISANNYGYTF
15	TRBJ2-7	TRBV4-1	CASSQSPRDIYEQYF
16	TRBJ2-4	TRBV2	CASSDSGTSSGNIQYF
16	TRBJ2-7	TRBV7-2	CASSLSAANGINEQYF
12	TRBJ1-1	TRBV28	CASTGAGTEAFF
14	TRBJ2-3	TRBV7-2	CASSLFSGSDTQYF
14	TRBJ2-1	TRBV6-6	CASTPDGRGDEQFF
14	TRBJ1-5	TRBV2	CASSEGGRTQPQHF
12	TRBJ2-1	TRBV5-6	CASSLPPDEQFF
13	TRBJ1-3	TRBV19	CASSSRGGNTIYF
15	TRBJ2-5	TRBV18	CASSQNRDYQETQYF
15	TRBJ2-3	TRBV5-1	CASSLSGRATDTQYF
16	TRBJ2-3	TRBV29-1	CSVSGTSGGHPNTQYF
16	TRBJ2-3	TRBV7-3	CASSLNQAGGPDTQYF
14	TRBJ2-3	TRBV28	CASSLRGTRDTQYF
13	TRBJ2-3	TRBV28	CASRFTSTDTQYF
15	TRBJ2-5	TRBV28	CASSGTGTGPKTQYF
15	TRBJ2-3	TRBV5-1	CASSLAGGSTDTQYF
12	TRBJ2-7	TRBV19	CASIHLGHEQYF
12	TRBJ2-7	TRBV6-1	CASITESYEQYF
16	TRBJ2-5	TRBV7-9	CASSPGTSVARETQYF